One and the same sample provided the 8 T cell receptor beta chains below, sequenced in a study of naive and memory T cell subsets. Findings and limits, study-wide: Naive repertoires, especially CD8, held a few larger clonotypes, possibly memory cells re-expressing CD45RA.

No antigen is known for these receptors. Both TRBC1 and TRBC2 were covered by a beta constant-region primer of two equimolar oligonucleotides. The ligated cDNA underwent four PCR rounds using SP2 and nested alpha and beta constant-region primers. TCRdb re-called the UMI-ligation and nested PCR reads with MiXCR, one entry per CDR3 protein. Of around 140,000 distinct CDR3 sequences listed, approximately 22% are singletons. Sequencing was carried out using naive CD4+ T cells from blood. These receptors were obtained from a human donor in good health.

The chain couples TRBV7-9 to TRBJ2-5, with D unresolved. The CDR3 loop spans 12 amino acids. V dropped 5 bases and J dropped 4 bases, with 8 bases sitting between them. Germline V gene sequence: CDR1 SEHNR, CDR2 FQNEAQ (reference sequence). This chain's CDR3 is CASSRRGETQYF. The CDR3 DNA follows: TGTGCCAGCAGCCGCCGCGGAGAGACCCAGTACTTC.

In its sample, this clonotype was seen a few times. This chain links TRBV4-1 with TRBJ2-7; D unclear. Germline V gene sequence: CDR1 MGHRA, CDR2 YSYEKL. The CDR3 consists of 14 residues. V lost 3 bases and J lost 4, with 13 bases in between. Here the CDR3 DNA reads TGCGCCAGCAGCCATCCCGGCAAGGGTTACGAGCAGTACTTC. Translated, it gives CASSHPGKGYEQYF.

This clonotype was found many times. The chain recombines TRBV6-1 with TRBJ2-6; D is possibly TRBD2 (5 bases). Deletions cut 6 bases from V and 5 bases from J, with 8 bases between. CDR3 length equals 13 residues. CDR1 is MNHNS, CDR2 SASEGT, per germline. This CDR3 reads CASRGDRANVLTF. CDR3 nucleotides: TGTGCCAGCAGGGGAGACAGGGCCAACGTCCTGACTTTC.

This clonotype has just a few counts. The chain recombines TRBV20-1 with TRBJ2-1, with D hard to call. Germline CDR1 reads DFQATT; CDR2 reads SNEGSKA (reference sequence). CDR3 size: 16 residues. Between the trimmed V and J ends, which lost 1 base and 0 bases, there was a span of 13 bases. The CDR3 coding sequence is TGCAGTGCTAGAGTAGGTGGGGTAAGCTCCTACAATGAGCAGTTCTTC. Protein: CSARVGGVSSYNEQFF.

The rearrangement links TRBV7-2 to TRBJ2-7; 8 bases fit TRBD1. CDR3 length equals 14 residues. With 5 bases clipped from V and 4 bases from J, the junction kept 7 bases outside the gene matches. Germline loops: CDR1 SGHTA, CDR2 FQGNSA. In nucleotides, the CDR3 is TGTGCCAGCAGCAAAGACAGGGGTTATTACGAGCAGTACTTC. The encoded protein is CASSKDRGYYEQYF. Full variable domain (remainder filled in from reference TRBV7-2 and TRBJ2-7): GAGVSQSPSNKVTEKGKDVELRCDPISGHTALYWYRQSLGQGLEFLIYFQGNSAPDKSGLPSDRFSAERTGGSVSTLTIQRTQQEDSAVYLCASSKDRGYYEQYFGPGTRLTVT.

This clonotype was observed a few times. The CDR3 loop reads CASSNSDEQYF. The CDR3 nucleotides read TGTGCCAGCAGCAACTCGGACGAGCAGTACTTC. The J gene is TRBJ2-7, the V gene TRBV7-6; D is ambiguous. Trimming stripped 5 bases from V and 5 bases from J, with 7 bases between. CDR1 is SGHVS, CDR2 FNYEAQ, per germline. The CDR3 contains 11 residues.

This clonotype showed up just a few times. The CDR3 loop is CSANTGVRSPLHF. As DNA, the CDR3 is TGCAGTGCTAACACAGGGGTGAGGTCACCCCTCCACTTT. V and J are TRBV20-1 and TRBJ1-6; 7 bases fit TRBD1. The J segment lost 10 bases and the V segment lost 4 bases, leaving 7 bases of the junction unmatched. From germline, CDR1 is DFQATT and CDR2 SNEGSKA (reference sequence). This CDR3 region has 13 residues.

The rearrangement links TRBV3-2 to TRBJ1-1; TRBD1 was called by the table and not checked on the DNA. TRBV3-2 is reported as a pseudogene. CDR3 length: 12 amino acids. The CDR3 protein is CARTGANTEAFF. The CDR3 DNA follows: TGTGCCAGGACAGGGGCCAACACTGAAGCTTTCTTT.